This T cell receptor (beta chain) was identified in a study of blood T cell repertoires in COVID-19. The authors' processing: Reference gene primer amplification gave estimated nucleated cell counts. The data were produced by immunoSEQ multiplex PCR, yet TCRdb's version contains in-frame clones alone and is incomplete. That table supplies the V and J calls and clone size; D and trimming were determined from the DNA. The sample includes 95,000 to 120,000 clones, 88% of them seen just once. This CDR3 spans 16 amino acids. CDR1 and CDR2 from the germline V gene are SNHLY and FYNNEI. Trimming shortened V by 3 bases and J by 3 bases, and 17 bases separated the two germline ends.

The rearrangement links TRBV2 to TRBJ1-2, with a tentative D call TRBD1 (6 bases). This receptor was obtained from a human donor in a cohort sampled during active COVID-19. The sample taken for sequencing was peripheral blood. CDR3 nucleotide sequence: TGTGCCAGCAGTGATTGGGGGCGAAATAATGACTATGGCTACACCTTC. Amino acids: CASSDWGRNNDYGYTF. Filled out from reference TRBV2 and TRBJ1-2, the complete variable domain reads EPEVTQTPSHQVTQMGQEVILRCVPISNHLYFYWYRQILGQKVEFLVSFYNNEISEKSEIFDDQFSVERPDGSNFTLKIRSTKLEDSAMYFCASSDWGRNNDYGYTFGSGTRLTVV.